The next 17 T cell receptor beta chains were all read from a single sample in a study of T-cell memory formation after mild COVID-19. TCRdb analysed the 5' RACE reads with MiXCR anew, one entry per CDR3 protein. Altogether about 340,000 distinct CDR3 sequences are present, roughly 20% being singletons, with the ten largest covering 9.5% to 15%. The specimen was PBMCs or a T cell subset sorted from them (not recorded which). The receptors were gathered from an adult woman who had mild COVID-19 (a few samples of this study predate the infection). Cell type and time point are not known.

The sample holds a few counts of this clonotype. The rearrangement links TRBV7-9 to TRBJ2-3; weak D call: TRBD2 (5 bases). The V gene lost 5 bases and the J gene lost 3 bases, with 15 bases spanning the gap. The V gene's germline CDR1 is SEHNR and CDR2 FQNEAQ (reference sequence). The CDR3 extends over 15 amino acids. CDR3 DNA sequence: TGTGCCAGCAGCAACCGGGATCTGGGAACAGATACGCAGTATTTT. Encoded protein: CASSNRDLGTDTQYF.

This clonotype was seen a few times. The V call is TRBV30, the J call TRBJ2-5; D is perhaps TRBD2 (5 bases). The CDR3 runs to 15 residues. Germline V gene sequence: CDR1 GTSNPN, CDR2 SVGIG (reference sequence). Trimming cost V 1 base and J 0 bases, with 12 bases left between them. CDR3 residues: CAWSENRGNQETQYF. CDR3 coding DNA: TGTGCCTGGAGTGAAAATCGGGGAAACCAAGAGACCCAGTACTTC.

This clonotype was counted once. J is TRBJ2-1 and V is TRBV20-1; 7 bases map to TRBD2. This CDR3 has 14 residues. Germline V gives CDR1 DFQATT, CDR2 SNEGSKA (reference sequence). J lost 2 bases, V lost 2 bases, and 3 bases had no gene match. The CDR3 protein is CSARQRGAYNEQFF. As DNA, the CDR3 is TGCAGTGCTAGACAGCGGGGCGCCTACAATGAGCAGTTCTTC.

This clonotype turned up a few times. CDR3 amino acids: CATSRFGGATGELFF. The DNA for the CDR3 is TGTGCCACCAGCAGATTCGGAGGGGCCACCGGGGAGCTGTTTTTT. V usage is TRBV15 and J usage is TRBJ2-2, with D tentatively TRBD2 (6 bases). The germline CDR1 and CDR2 sequences are LNHNV and YYDKDF (reference sequence). The CDR3 contains 15 residues. Trimming stripped 2 bases from V and 4 bases from J, with 11 bases between.

This rearrangement joins TRBV4-1 to TRBJ2-5; TRBD1 agrees at 9 bases. CDR1 MGHRA and CDR2 YSYEKL come from the germline V gene. CDR3 length: 16 amino acids. Losses at the gene ends were 4 bases for V and 5 bases for J; bases not matched to a gene: 11. In DNA form, the CDR3 reads TGCGCCAGCAGCCTACGATCACAGGGGGCCGGGGAGACCCAGTACTTC. Translated, it gives CASSLRSQGAGETQYF.

This clonotype was detected a few times. The V and J genes are TRBV7-6 and TRBJ2-7, with 9 nucleotides matching TRBD1. The ends lost 4 bases at V and 2 bases at J; junction bases unmatched: 9. The germline V gene has CDR1 SGHVS and CDR2 FNYEAQ. CDR3 size: 16 residues. Written as DNA, the CDR3 is TGTGCCAGCAGCTCCCCCGGGAGACAGGGGGCCTACGAGCAGTACTTC. Translation gives CASSSPGRQGAYEQYF.

This clonotype occurred a few times. This chain joins TRBV12-3 or TRBV12-4 and TRBJ2-1, with TRBD1 identical over 10 bases. The CDR3 contains 13 residues. V lost 5 bases, J lost 7 bases, and 2 bases stayed unmatched. CDR3 sequence reads: CASSGTGENEQFF. The CDR3 DNA reads TGTGCCAGCAGTGGGACAGGGGAGAATGAGCAGTTCTTC.

In this sample, this clonotype turned up a few times. This chain links TRBV29-1 with TRBJ2-1, with D possibly called TRBD1 or TRBD2 (6 bases each). CDR3 length: 14 amino acids. CDR1 SQVTM and CDR2 ANQGSEA come from the germline V gene. V gave up 3 bases and J gave up 5 bases, with 14 bases separating them. The CDR3 region is CSVEWGAVHNEQFF. For the CDR3, the DNA is TGCAGCGTTGAGTGGGGGGCGGTCCACAATGAGCAGTTCTTC.

This chain joins TRBV2 and TRBJ1-4; maybe TRBD1 (6 bases). V gave up 11 bases and J gave up 7 bases, with 17 bases separating them. Germline V gene sequence: CDR1 SNHLY, CDR2 FYNNEI. This CDR3 region has 13 residues. The CDR3 DNA reads as TGTGCCGGACACAGGGTCAGCAGTGAAAAACTGTTTTTT. Translated: CAGHRVSSEKLFF.

The sample holds many counts of this clonotype. The chain joins TRBV5-1 to TRBJ1-1; D perhaps matches TRBD1 (5 bases). With 6 bases removed from V and 1 base from J, the gap between germline ends came to 16 bases. This CDR3 has 15 amino acids. Germline CDR1 reads SGHRS; CDR2 reads YFSETQ. In nucleotides, the CDR3 is TGCGCCAGCAACAAACTGGGGGGGACGAACACTGAAGCTTTCTTT. Residues: CASNKLGGTNTEAFF.

This chain's CDR3 is CSATVGGASYGPQHF. In DNA form, the CDR3 reads TGCAGTGCCACCGTCGGGGGGGCAAGTTATGGGCCCCAGCATTTT. V is TRBV20-1 and J is TRBJ1-5, with a possible D match to TRBD1 (6 bases). Germline lookup yields CDR1 DFQATT and CDR2 SNEGSKA (reference sequence). V lost 6 bases to trimming and J lost 9 bases, with 24 bases between them. CDR3 length: 15 amino acids.

This rearrangement joins TRBV5-1 to TRBJ2-1; D remains unclear. The CDR3 is 13 amino acids. Germline V gene lookup returns CDR1 SGHRS and CDR2 YFSETQ. Deletions cut 6 bases from V and 0 bases from J, with 7 bases between. The CDR3 coding sequence is TGCGCCAGCATGGGCGGCTCCTACAATGAGCAGTTCTTC. Translating gives CASMGGSYNEQFF.

The CDR3 protein is CASSGGQGASDTQYF. DNA for the CDR3: TGCGCCAGCAGCGGAGGACAGGGGGCTTCAGATACGCAGTATTTT. This chain connects TRBV5-1 to TRBJ2-3; 11 bases are shared with TRBD1. The germline V gene has CDR1 SGHRS and CDR2 YFSETQ. This CDR3 spans 15 amino acids. Trimming cost V 4 bases and J 4 bases; bases outside gene matches: 5.

The rearrangement links TRBV6-5 to TRBJ2-7; TRBD2 matches 9 bases. Trimming took 3 bases from V and 2 from J; bases not matched to a gene: 11. The CDR3 extends over 17 amino acids. The germline V gene encodes CDR1 MNHEY and CDR2 SVGAGI. The CDR3 region is CASSYLRREGLAYEQYF. The CDR3 bases are TGTGCCAGCAGTTATCTACGGCGGGAGGGCCTGGCCTACGAGCAGTACTTC.

The chain employs TRBV6-5 and TRBJ1-6, with 8 bases fitting TRBD1. V gave up 0 bases and J gave up 13 bases; unmatched junction bases: 8. The CDR3 consists of 15 residues. Germline CDR1 is MNHEY and CDR2 is SVGAGI. CDR3 DNA: TGTGCCAGCAGTTACTCGGCCAGGGGGCTTACGCCCCTCCACTTT. It translates to CASSYSARGLTPLHF.

This clonotype appeared a few times. The chain employs TRBV7-6 and TRBJ2-7; 14 bases align to TRBD2. Per the germline V gene, CDR1 is SGHVS and CDR2 is FNYEAQ. The V segment lost 2 bases and the J segment 0 bases; nucleotides outside the gene matches: 6. This CDR3 is built from 18 residues. The CDR3 nucleotides read TGTGCCAGCAGCTTACTCCCCGGGACTAGCGGGAGCTCCTACGAGCAGTACTTC. Its protein is CASSLLPGTSGSSYEQYF.

The sample holds a few counts of this clonotype. The CDR3 protein is CAISSGTSYNEQFF. The CDR3 bases are TGTGCCATCAGTTCCGGGACTTCTTACAATGAGCAGTTCTTC. J is TRBJ2-1 and V is TRBV10-3; D is possibly TRBD2 (6 bases). With 5 bases removed from V and 4 bases from J, the gap between germline ends came to 12 bases. This CDR3 spans 14 amino acids. CDR1 is ENHRY, CDR2 SYGVKD, per germline.